The 31 T cell receptor beta chains in this list originate from one sample, sequenced in a study of blood T cell repertoires in COVID-19 (dated by TCRdb to the early 2020s). The library was produced with the immunoSEQ multiplex PCR assay. TCRdb took over this immuneACCESS table, retaining in-frame rearrangements with V and J assigned. Such tables are incomplete; in checked studies, under half of the missing clones stem from an unresolved V gene, and the remainder is unexplained. The sample profile shows some 74,000 clones; roughly four fifths of them were found once. Jointly, the top ten make up 40% to 45% of the sample. The source material was peripheral blood. These receptor sequences come from a man older than 75 with acute or convalescent COVID-19.

The V call is TRBV19, the J call TRBJ1-4; D remains ambiguous. The CDR3 length is 14 residues. Trimming left V 3 bases short and J 8 bases short, with 13 bases between. The germline CDR1 and CDR2 sequences are LNHDA and SQIVND (reference sequence). The CDR3 protein is CASSIGKREEKLFF. DNA of the CDR3: TGTGCCAGTAGTATCGGGAAACGCGAGGAAAAACTGTTTTTT.

The table lists this clone with a count of one. The chain combines TRBV6-4 with TRBJ2-1, with 9 bases that match TRBD2. Germline V gives CDR1 MRHNA, CDR2 SNTAGT. V gave up 5 bases and J gave up 9 bases; unmatched junction bases: 17. CDR3 size: 17 residues. CDR3 nucleotides: TGTGCCAGCAGTCCGGATGGAGCGGGGGGTGCCACATTTGAGCAGTTCTTC. Protein sequence: CASSPDGAGGATFEQFF.

V and J are TRBV11-2 and TRBJ2-7, with 10 bases lining up with TRBD1. The ends lost 5 bases at V and 5 bases at J; junction bases unmatched: 9. Germline lookup yields CDR1 SGHAT and CDR2 FQNNGV. The CDR3 length is 15 residues. CDR3 residues: CASSNMKTGGHEQYF. As DNA, the CDR3 is TGTGCCAGCAGCAACATGAAGACAGGGGGCCACGAGCAGTACTTC.

This chain links TRBV7-6 with TRBJ2-2; 10 bases align to TRBD1. Germline CDR1 is SGHVS and CDR2 is FNYEAQ. This CDR3 contains 16 residues. Trimming removed 5 bases from V and 0 bases from J; junction bases left unmatched: 3. The chain's CDR3 is CASSRGQGTNTGELFF. CDR3 DNA sequence: TGTGCCAGCAGCCGGGGACAGGGGACGAACACCGGGGAGCTGTTTTTT.

This clone has only a few counts. The V gene is TRBV19, the J gene TRBJ1-2, with D perhaps matching TRBD1 (5 bases). V lost 3 bases, J lost 9 bases, and 11 bases lay in between. Germline V gives CDR1 LNHDA, CDR2 SQIVND (reference sequence). The CDR3 extends over 12 amino acids. The CDR3 region is CASSIGTRSYTF. CDR3 in DNA: TGTGCCAGTAGTATCGGGACTAGAAGCTACACCTTC.

The genes are TRBV5-8 and TRBJ2-4, with D maybe TRBD2 (7 bases). The CDR3 sequence is 17 residues long. Germline-derived CDR1 and CDR2 are SGHTS and YDEGEE. Deletions cut 3 bases from V and 9 bases from J, with 25 bases between. In nucleotides, the CDR3 is TGTGCCAGCAGCTCACCCCCACTACAGGGAGGGAGGTCCATTCAGTACTTC. It is translated as CASSSPPLQGGRSIQYF.

The rearrangement uses TRBV7-2 and TRBJ1-2; 7 bases match TRBD1. Germline V lookup: CDR1 SGHTA, CDR2 FQGNSA. V dropped 5 bases and J dropped 7; count of bases not matched to a gene: 10. There are 14 residues in the CDR3. DNA of the CDR3: TGTGCCAGCAGCCTATACAGGGGTAGGGTTGGCTACACCTTC. Translating it yields CASSLYRGRVGYTF.

This clone turned up a few times. The chain employs TRBV12-5 and TRBJ2-1; D is possibly TRBD1 (7 bases). The germline gives CDR1 LGHNT, CDR2 FRNRAP. V was clipped by 1 base and J by 9 bases, with 19 bases between them. The CDR3 totals 16 residues. The DNA for the CDR3 is TGTGCTAGTGGTTTGGGGACAGGCGGGTTGGGGGGTGAGCAGTTCTTC. Residues: CASGLGTGGLGGEQFF.

This clone appeared once. This chain links TRBV5-1 with TRBJ2-5; 7 nucleotides align to TRBD1. There are 15 residues in the CDR3. From germline, CDR1 is SGHRS and CDR2 YFSETQ. V was clipped by 4 bases and J by 3 bases; unmatched bases: 9. Here the CDR3 DNA reads TGCGCCAGCAGCCGACTGGACAGGAAAAAAGAGACCCAGTACTTC. It is translated as CASSRLDRKKETQYF.

The chain is built from TRBV10-1 and TRBJ2-1, with a weak D call TRBD1 (5 bases). CDR3 length: 10 amino acids. Germline V lookup: CDR1 WNHNN, CDR2 SYGVQD (reference sequence). V lost 6 bases, J lost 10 bases, and 7 bases lay in between. The CDR3 sequence: CASRTVEQFF. CDR3 bases: TGCGCCAGCAGGACAGTGGAGCAGTTCTTC.

This chain joins TRBV28 and TRBJ1-5; 8 bases match TRBD1. Germline V gene data show CDR1 as MDHEN and CDR2 as SYDVKM. The CDR3 has 16 residues. V lost 4 bases and J lost 2; bases outside the gene matches: 7. CDR3 loop: CASSSLDRARNQPQHF. DNA for the CDR3: TGTGCCAGCAGTTCCCTGGACAGGGCGCGCAATCAGCCCCAGCATTTT.

This chain connects TRBV4-2 to TRBJ2-2; 7 bases are shared with TRBD2. The CDR3 contains 16 residues. V lost 1 base and J lost 4; bases outside the gene matches: 6. The germline gives CDR1 LGHNA, CDR2 YNFKEQ. The CDR3 sequence: CASSQVSGVSTGELFF. CDR3 DNA sequence: TGTGCCAGCAGCCAAGTGAGCGGGGTCAGCACCGGGGAGCTGTTTTTT.

This clone was seen just once. The V gene is TRBV4-3, the J gene TRBJ1-2; D remains unclear. V gave up 0 bases and J gave up 6 bases, with 14 bases separating them. This CDR3 comprises 15 residues. The germline gives CDR1 LGHNA, CDR2 YSLEER. CDR3 sequence reads: CASSQDRRGGDGYTF. In DNA, the CDR3 is TGCGCCAGCAGCCAAGATCGACGGGGAGGCGATGGCTACACCTTC.

The V call is TRBV5-5, the J call TRBJ2-7, with D tentatively TRBD2 (5 bases). The V end was cut by 0 bases, the J end by 2 bases, with 12 bases between. CDR3 size: 15 residues. Germline V lookup: CDR1 SGHKS, CDR2 YYEKEE (reference sequence). CDR3 bases: TGTGCCAGCAGCTTGGACGGAGGAGACGCCTACGAGCAGTACTTC. It specifies CASSLDGGDAYEQYF.

Comment on this clone: The junction does not match germline at one end; this may be a read error. This chain connects TRBV10-3 to TRBJ2-1; the D gene is possibly TRBD2 (6 bases). The CDR3 is 14 residues long. CDR1 is ENHRY, CDR2 SYGVKD, per germline. CDR3 coding DNA: TGTGCCATCAGTGAGTCACGCTACCGGGAGAAATCGATCTTC. This gives the protein CAISESRYREKSIF.

The CDR3 coding sequence is TGCGCCAGCTCCAGCGGAGTGGGAGAGACCCAGTACTTC. It specifies CASSSGVGETQYF. The J gene is TRBJ2-5, the V gene TRBV10-1, with TRBD2 as a possible D gene (5 bases). Trimming removed 8 bases at V and 4 bases at J, with 14 bases between. The CDR3 has 13 amino acids. CDR1 is WNHNN and CDR2 is SYGVQD in the germline V gene (reference sequence).

V and J are TRBV28 and TRBJ1-5; 7 nucleotides line up with TRBD1. The CDR3 spans 14 residues. J lost 6 bases, V lost 7 bases, and 9 bases had no gene match. Looked up from germline, CDR1 is MDHEN and CDR2 is SYDVKM. Here the CDR3 reads CASTLDRVSQPQHF. The DNA for the CDR3 is TGTGCCAGCACCCTAGACAGGGTGAGTCAGCCCCAGCATTTT. The full variable domain, completed using reference TRBV28 and TRBJ1-5, is DVKVTQSSRYLVKRTGEKVFLECVQDMDHENMFWYRQDPGLGLRLIYFSYDVKMKEKGDIPEGYSVSREKKERFSLILESASTNQTSMYLCASTLDRVSQPQHFGDGTRLSIL.

The chain is built from TRBV7-9 and TRBJ1-5; D not resolved. This CDR3 region has 12 residues. Deletions cut 3 bases from V and 4 bases from J, with 4 bases between. Germline loops: CDR1 SEHNR, CDR2 FQNEAQ (reference sequence). The CDR3 reads CASSFPNQPQHF. In DNA, the CDR3 is TGTGCCAGCAGCTTCCCAAATCAGCCCCAGCATTTT.

The chain carries TRBV24-1 and TRBJ1-1; the D gene is possibly TRBD1 (6 bases). This CDR3 contains 15 residues. Trimming left V 2 bases short and J 1 base short, with 10 bases between. Germline CDR1 reads KGHDR; CDR2 reads SFDVKD. The CDR3 sequence is CATSDSLQGNTEAFF. As DNA, the CDR3 is TGTGCCACCAGTGATTCCCTACAGGGGAACACTGAAGCTTTCTTT.

The chain couples TRBV7-2 to TRBJ2-3, with D perhaps TRBD1 (6 bases). V was pared by 3 bases and J by 1 base, with 8 bases between. Germline V gene data show CDR1 as SGHTA and CDR2 as FQGNSA. The CDR3 has 14 residues. The CDR3, as DNA: TGTGCCAGCAGCTTGGACAGCCGCACAGATACGCAGTATTTT. This gives the protein CASSLDSRTDTQYF.

The chain is built from TRBV2 and TRBJ1-1; no clear D gene. CDR1 is SNHLY, CDR2 FYNNEI, per germline. Trimming removed 4 bases at V and 2 bases at J, with 8 bases between. There are 13 residues in the CDR3. The CDR3 bases are TGTGCCAGCAGTGTGAGGGAAAACACTGAAGCTTTCTTT. It specifies CASSVRENTEAFF.

V is TRBV5-8 and J is TRBJ2-2; D ambiguous. The CDR3 has 13 amino acids. The V and J ends lost 3 bases and 7 bases respectively, with 10 bases between them. The germline V gene has CDR1 SGHTS and CDR2 YDEGEE. The CDR3 here is CASSWIASGELFF. Written as DNA, the CDR3 is TGTGCCAGCAGCTGGATAGCTAGCGGGGAGCTGTTTTTT.

This clone was seen just once. The rearrangement links TRBV9 to TRBJ2-5, with 11 bases identical to TRBD1. CDR1 and CDR2 (germline): SGDLS, YYNGEE. The CDR3 has 15 amino acids. J lost 4 bases, V lost 3 bases, and 5 bases had no gene match. The CDR3 reads CASSGRDRGLETQYF. CDR3 bases: TGTGCCAGCAGCGGCCGGGACAGGGGGTTAGAGACCCAGTACTTC.

The gene calls are TRBV9 and TRBJ1-5, with 8 positions matching TRBD1. The CDR3 sequence is 16 residues long. Germline V lookup: CDR1 SGDLS, CDR2 YYNGEE. Trimming at V came to 4 bases and at J to 7 bases, leaving 13 bases not matched to a gene. CDR3: CASSPEDRAGGQPQHF. As DNA, the CDR3 is TGTGCCAGCAGCCCCGAGGACAGGGCTGGAGGACAGCCCCAGCATTTT.

This chain uses TRBV10-3 with TRBJ2-7; tentative D call: TRBD2 (5 bases). CDR1 is ENHRY and CDR2 is SYGVKD in the germline V gene. The CDR3 runs 12 residues. V was clipped by 10 bases and J by 7 bases, with 17 bases between them. The CDR3 here is CATSARGQEQYF. The DNA of the CDR3 is TGTGCCACCTCGGCGAGAGGGCAAGAGCAGTACTTC.

This rearrangement joins TRBV6-5 to TRBJ1-5, with 8 bases matching TRBD1. V dropped 6 bases and J dropped 4; count of bases not matched to a gene: 8. The germline V gene encodes CDR1 MNHEY and CDR2 SVGAGI. This CDR3 is built from 15 residues. Here the CDR3 reads CASRSGTGFNQPQHF. CDR3 DNA: TGTGCCAGCAGGTCCGGGACAGGTTTTAATCAGCCCCAGCATTTT.

V usage is TRBV24-1 and J usage is TRBJ2-2, with 12 positions matching TRBD2. This CDR3 is 17 amino acids long. After removal of 4 bases from V and 6 bases from J, the junction contained 8 bases not matched to a gene. CDR1 KGHDR and CDR2 SFDVKD come from the germline V gene. CDR3 DNA: TGTGCCACCAGTGACAAGGGACTAGCGGGTGAGGCCGGGGAGCTGTTTTTT. Amino acids: CATSDKGLAGEAGELFF.

This clone showed up just once. This chain connects TRBV5-1 to TRBJ2-1; no reliable D call. This CDR3 contains 12 residues. The V gene's germline CDR1 is SGHRS and CDR2 YFSETQ. Trimming took off 0 bases at V and 6 bases at J, with 4 bases between the two ends. The CDR3 here is CASSLALNEQFF. CDR3 DNA: TGCGCCAGCAGCTTGGCCCTCAATGAGCAGTTCTTC.

CDR3 loop: CATSREAGTITDTQYF. The DNA for the CDR3 is TGTGCCACCAGCAGGGAAGCGGGAACTATCACAGATACGCAGTATTTT. The chain couples TRBV15 to TRBJ2-3; TRBD2 matches 7 bases. Germline loops: CDR1 LNHNV, CDR2 YYDKDF (reference sequence). CDR3 length: 16 residues. Trimming cost V 3 bases and J 2 bases; bases outside gene matches: 8. Variable domain in full (rest from reference TRBV15 and TRBJ2-3): DAMVIQNPRYQVTQFGKPVTLSCSQTLNHNVMYWYQQKSSQAPKLLFHYYDKDFNNEADTPDNFQSRRPNTSFCFLDIRSPGLGDTAMYLCATSREAGTITDTQYFGPGTRLTVL.

The rearrangement joins TRBV7-2 to TRBJ2-3, with a tentative D call TRBD2 (6 bases). The V and J ends lost 4 bases and 6 bases respectively, with 14 bases between them. The CDR3 spans 14 residues. Germline V gene sequence: CDR1 SGHTA, CDR2 FQGNSA. Written as DNA, the CDR3 is TGTGCCAGCAGCTACGGACGGGAGATGGATACGCAGTATTTT. This gives the protein CASSYGREMDTQYF.

The rearrangement links TRBV6-6 to TRBJ1-4; the match to TRBD1 covers 7 bases. The CDR3 loop spans 16 amino acids. Germline V gene sequence: CDR1 MNHNY, CDR2 SVGAGI (reference sequence). Trimming cost V 5 bases and J 7 bases; bases outside gene matches: 13. The CDR3 reads CASSRPRQGISEKLFF. In nucleotides, the CDR3 is TGTGCCAGCAGTCGACCCAGACAGGGTATTAGTGAAAAACTGTTTTTT.